This paragraph covers one T cell receptor beta chain sequence. CDR1 and CDR2 (germline): SGHTA, FQGTGA. This CDR3 contains 13 residues. Trimming at V came to 6 bases and at J to 3 bases, leaving 4 bases not matched to a gene. This specimen comes from a study of cytomegalovirus exposure and HLA in healthy donors. Clones were read by immunoSEQ multiplex PCR, and TCRdb kept only the in-frame ones, dropping some. The data contain over 85,000 clones, about nine tenths of them singletons. The chain links TRBV7-3 to TRBJ1-1, with 7 bases fitting TRBD1. The sequence came from a woman between 18 and 29 years old in good health and CMV-seronegative. Sequenced material: PBMCs. The CDR3 sequence is CASRRQGDTEAFF. The DNA of the CDR3 is TGTGCCAGCAGACGACAGGGCGACACTGAAGCTTTCTTT.